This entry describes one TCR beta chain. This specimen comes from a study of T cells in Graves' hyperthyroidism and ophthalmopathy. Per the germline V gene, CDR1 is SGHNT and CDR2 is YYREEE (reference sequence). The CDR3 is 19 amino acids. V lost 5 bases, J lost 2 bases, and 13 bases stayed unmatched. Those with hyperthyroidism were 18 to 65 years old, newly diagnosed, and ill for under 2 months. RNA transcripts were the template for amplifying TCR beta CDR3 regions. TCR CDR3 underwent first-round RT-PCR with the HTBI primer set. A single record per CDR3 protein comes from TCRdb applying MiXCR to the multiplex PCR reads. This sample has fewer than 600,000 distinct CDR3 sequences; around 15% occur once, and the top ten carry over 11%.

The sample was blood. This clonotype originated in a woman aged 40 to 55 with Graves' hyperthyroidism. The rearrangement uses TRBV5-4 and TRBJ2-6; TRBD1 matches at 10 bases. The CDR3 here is CASRYTPGQGKAGANVLTF. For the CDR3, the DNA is TGTGCCAGCAGATATACCCCGGGACAGGGGAAGGCTGGGGCCAACGTCCTGACTTTC.